The 3 T cell receptor beta chains given below trace back to one sample, sequenced in a study of blood T cell repertoires in COVID-19. Produced via immunoSEQ multiplex PCR; TCRdb's table is partial and in-frame only. The repertoire has some 350,000 clones, roughly 86% of them found once; the top ten carry about 2.9%. The source material was peripheral blood. These receptors all stem from a human donor in a cohort sampled during active COVID-19.

The chain joins TRBV5-5 to TRBJ1-4; possibly TRBD1 for D (6 bases). The CDR3 is made up of 14 amino acids. The V gene lost 4 bases and the J gene lost 4 bases, with 11 bases spanning the gap. CDR1 and CDR2 (germline): SGHKS, YYEKEE (reference sequence). CDR3 loop: CASSRTVLNEKLFF. DNA of the CDR3: TGTGCCAGCAGCAGGACAGTCCTTAATGAAAAACTGTTTTTT.

The chain links TRBV5-6 to TRBJ2-1, with 7 bases identical to TRBD1. This CDR3 has 14 amino acids. V lost 2 bases and J lost 10; bases outside the gene matches: 9. The germline V gene has CDR1 SGHDT and CDR2 YYEEEE. The CDR3 spells CASSFSNRGREQFF. The CDR3 coding sequence is TGTGCCAGCAGCTTTTCCAACAGGGGCCGGGAGCAGTTCTTC.

The chain joins TRBV5-1 to TRBJ2-3; D ambiguous. The V end lost 0 bases, the J end lost 1 base, and 9 bases lay between the germline ends. CDR3 length equals 15 residues. Germline CDR1 SGHRS, CDR2 YFSETQ. This chain's CDR3 is CASSLAFRGTDTQYF. As DNA, the CDR3 is TGCGCCAGCAGCTTGGCTTTCCGGGGCACAGATACGCAGTATTTT. The full variable domain, completed using reference TRBV5-1 and TRBJ2-3, is KAGVTQTPRYLIKTRGQQVTLSCSPISGHRSVSWYQQTPGQGLQFLFEYFSETQRNKGNFPGRFSGRQFSNSRSEMNVSTLELGDSALYLCASSLAFRGTDTQYFGPGTRLTVL.